The rows below give T cell receptor beta chains drawn from one sample of a study of blood T cell repertoires in COVID-19. The repertoire was sequenced with immunoSEQ multiplex PCR; TCRdb's copy has only in-frame clones and lacks some. Seen here are around 100,000 clones, 75% to 90% observed once, and the top ten hold 7.9%. Input material: peripheral blood. These receptors were obtained from a man between 65 and 85 years old with acute or convalescent COVID-19. Each CDR3 is given with its conserved first and last residue. The D gene is left open where the match is weak.

v_call	j_call	d_call	cdr3_aa	cdr3_nt
TRBV7-6	TRBJ2-1	NA	CASSLVPAEVEQFF	TGTGCCAGCAGCTTAGTCCCCGCGGAGGTGGAGCAGTTCTTC
TRBV27	TRBJ1-6	TRBD1	CASSLEGTGRNSPLHF	TGTGCCAGCAGTTTAGAAGGGACAGGACGTAATTCACCCCTCCACTTT
TRBV28	TRBJ1-2	NA	CASSTTTYGYTF	TGTGCCAGCAGCACCACCACATATGGCTACACCTTC
TRBV2	TRBJ2-4	TRBD1	CASRRTGGAKNIQYF	TGTGCCAGCAGACGGACAGGGGGAGCCAAAAACATTCAGTACTTC
TRBV28	TRBJ1-5	NA	CASGLLRGEGNQPQHF	TGTGCCAGCGGTCTACTCCGCGGGGAGGGCAATCAGCCCCAGCATTTT
TRBV7-3	TRBJ2-3	TRBD1	CASSPQGQGRTDTQYF	TGTGCCAGCAGCCCACAGGGACAGGGACGCACAGATACGCAGTATTTT
TRBV15	TRBJ1-2	NA	CATSRDSSPIGYTF	TGTGCCACCAGCAGAGATTCATCCCCAATCGGCTACACCTTC
TRBV28	TRBJ2-1	TRBD1	CASKGTGVYNEQFF	TGTGCCAGCAAGGGGACAGGGGTTTACAATGAGCAGTTCTTC
TRBV6-5	TRBJ2-7	NA	CASSYPGERYEQYF	TGTGCCAGCAGTTACCCGGGGGAGAGGTACGAGCAGTACTTC
TRBV10-1	TRBJ1-3	TRBD1	CASSRDRRSGNTIYF	TGCGCCAGCAGTCGGGACAGGCGCTCTGGAAACACCATATATTTT
TRBV4-2	TRBJ1-4	NA	CASSQVAGVANEKLFF	TGTGCCAGCAGCCAAGTAGCAGGGGTAGCTAATGAAAAACTGTTTTTT
TRBV28	TRBJ1-5	TRBD1	CASSSNRDRINQPQHF	TGTGCCAGCAGTTCCAACCGGGACAGAATAAATCAGCCCCAGCATTTT
TRBV19	TRBJ2-6	NA	CASTQLTSGANVLTF	TGTGCCAGTACGCAGTTAACCTCTGGGGCCAACGTCCTGACTTTC
TRBV7-6	TRBJ2-2	NA	CASSLAIRARTGELFF	TGTGCCAGCAGCTTAGCAATCAGGGCTCGCACCGGGGAGCTGTTTTTT
TRBV4-2	TRBJ2-7	TRBD2	CASSQGAGGRADEQYF	TGTGCCAGCAGCCAAGGAGCGGGAGGGCGGGCGGACGAGCAGTACTTC
TRBV10-3	TRBJ2-2	TRBD2	CAISVLAGGTGELFF	TGTGCCATCAGTGTTCTAGCGGGAGGCACCGGGGAGCTGTTTTTT
TRBV18	TRBJ2-2	TRBD1	CASSPPGQVNTGELFF	TGTGCCAGCTCACCACCGGGACAGGTCAACACCGGGGAGCTGTTTTTT
TRBV6-2/TRBV6-3	TRBJ2-7	NA	CASSLGSPRSSEQYF	TGTGCCAGCAGTCTCGGGAGCCCAAGATCGTCCGAGCAGTACTTC
TRBV7-3	TRBJ1-5	NA	CASSPVRGGQPQHF	TGTGCCAGCAGCCCAGTTAGGGGAGGGCAGCCCCAGCATTTT
TRBV5-1	TRBJ2-1	NA	CASSLALESNEQFF	TGCGCCAGCAGCTTGGCCTTAGAGAGCAATGAGCAGTTCTTC